This T cell receptor beta chain emerged from a study of spatial heterogeneity in lung cancer. This sample's time point: sample taken at primary tumor resection. Around 68 TRACERx patients with early, untreated non-small cell lung cancer donated samples. Trimming took 6 bases from V and 3 from J; bases not matched to a gene: 4. The CDR3 runs to 13 residues. The V gene's germline CDR1 is PRHDT and CDR2 FYEKMQ (reference sequence). Regarding the study as a whole: Higher tumor mutation counts went along with higher counts of expanded intratumoral alpha and beta TCRs.

This clonotype was counted many times. Its antigen remains unidentified. TCRdb processed the 5' RACE reads anew with MiXCR; each CDR3 protein has one entry. Here the sample spans some 100,000 distinct CDR3 sequences, 4% to 4.5% being singletons. V is TRBV13 and J is TRBJ2-7; 8 positions match TRBD1. The clonotype originates from a male donor with early-stage non-small cell lung cancer. The specimen comprised lung tumor tissue, sampled at surgery. The CDR3 nucleotides are TGTGCCAGCAGTCAGGGACAGGTCTACGAGCAGTACTTC. Translated, it gives CASSQGQVYEQYF.